This T cell receptor (beta chain) originates from a study of PD-L1 blockade in urothelial cancer. Overall study: The median T cell count in blood samples was about 140,000.

The protocol was immunoSEQ multiplex PCR, while the TCRdb copy is restricted to in-frame clones and leaves out a portion. The sample carries about 57,000 clones, just over 85% recorded once. CDR3 length: 16 residues. Germline V gene sequence: CDR1 KGHSH, CDR2 LQKENI. Between the trimmed V and J ends, which lost 2 bases and 7 bases, there was a span of 18 bases. Here the sequenced sample was PBMCs, taken around atezolizumab (anti-PD-L1) treatment. The sequence was obtained from a man between 50 and 59 years old with urothelial cancer. This chain joins TRBV18 and TRBJ2-1; perhaps TRBD2 as D (6 bases). For the CDR3, the DNA is TGTGCCAGCTCACCAAGGTCGGGACTCCTCGTGAATGAGCAGTTCTTC. This sequence encodes CASSPRSGLLVNEQFF.